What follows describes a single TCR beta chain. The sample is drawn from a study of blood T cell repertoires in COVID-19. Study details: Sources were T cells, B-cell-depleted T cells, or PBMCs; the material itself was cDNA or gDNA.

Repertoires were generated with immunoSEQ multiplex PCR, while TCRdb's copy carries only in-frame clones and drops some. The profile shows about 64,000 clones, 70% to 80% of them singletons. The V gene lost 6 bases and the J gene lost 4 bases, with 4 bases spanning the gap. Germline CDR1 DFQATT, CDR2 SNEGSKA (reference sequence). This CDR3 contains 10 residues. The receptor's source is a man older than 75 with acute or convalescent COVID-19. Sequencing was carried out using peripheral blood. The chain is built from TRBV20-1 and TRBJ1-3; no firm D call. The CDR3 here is CSAVGNTIYF. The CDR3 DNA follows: TGCAGTGCCGTAGGAAACACCATATATTTT.